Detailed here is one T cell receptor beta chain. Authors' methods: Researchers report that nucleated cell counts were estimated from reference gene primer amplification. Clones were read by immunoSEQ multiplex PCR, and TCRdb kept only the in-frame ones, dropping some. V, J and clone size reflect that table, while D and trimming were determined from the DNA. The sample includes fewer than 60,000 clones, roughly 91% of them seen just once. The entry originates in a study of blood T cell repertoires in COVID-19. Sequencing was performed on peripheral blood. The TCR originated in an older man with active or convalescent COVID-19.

CDR3 bases: TGTGCCAGCGGGATTCCTGGGGGGTCCTACGAGCAGTACTTC. Translation gives CASGIPGGSYEQYF. The rearrangement joins TRBV6-5 to TRBJ2-7; a possible D gene is TRBD2 (6 bases). Germline assignment: CDR1 MNHEY and CDR2 SVGAGI. Trimming left V 8 bases short and J 1 base short, with 15 bases between. The CDR3 loop spans 14 amino acids.